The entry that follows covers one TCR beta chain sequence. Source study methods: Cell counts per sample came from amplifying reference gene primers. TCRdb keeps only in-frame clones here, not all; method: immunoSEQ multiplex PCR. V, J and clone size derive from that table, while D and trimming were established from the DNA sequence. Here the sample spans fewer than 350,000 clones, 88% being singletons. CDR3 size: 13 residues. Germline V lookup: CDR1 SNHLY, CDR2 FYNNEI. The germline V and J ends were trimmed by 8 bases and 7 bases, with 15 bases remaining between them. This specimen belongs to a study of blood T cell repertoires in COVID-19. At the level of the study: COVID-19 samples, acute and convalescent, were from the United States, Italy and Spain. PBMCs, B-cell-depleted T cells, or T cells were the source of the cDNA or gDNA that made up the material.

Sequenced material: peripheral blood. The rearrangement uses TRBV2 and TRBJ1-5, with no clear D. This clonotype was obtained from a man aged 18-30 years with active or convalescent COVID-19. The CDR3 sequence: CASLIVSGQPQHF. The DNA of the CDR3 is TGTGCCAGCCTTATAGTTTCGGGACAGCCCCAGCATTTT. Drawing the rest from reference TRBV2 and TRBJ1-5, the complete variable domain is EPEVTQTPSHQVTQMGQEVILRCVPISNHLYFYWYRQILGQKVEFLVSFYNNEISEKSEIFDDQFSVERPDGSNFTLKIRSTKLEDSAMYFCASLIVSGQPQHFGDGTRLSIL.